Below are 2 T cell receptor beta chains sequenced from a single sample in a study of Ad26.COV2.S vaccination and SARS-CoV-2 variants (dated by TCRdb to the early 2020s). The treatment or condition label, as the study defines it: around 19 received Ad26.COV2.S at low or high dose, single or two shots; about 5 received placebo; per-sample allocation not given. For vaccine and placebo recipients, repertoires were sequenced using samples collected on day 63 after the first injection. The library was prepared using the immunoSEQ multiplex PCR assay. The immuneACCESS repertoire file appears here via TCRdb, limited to in-frame rearrangements. These files lack a portion of the clones; in checked studies, under half of the deficit traces to unresolved V genes, and the cause of the others is not known. This sample is represented by some 320,000 clones; about 82% of them were singletons. 1.9% of the sample lies in the top ten.

This sample comprised peripheral blood, obtained in a trial of Ad26.COV2.S vaccine versus placebo. The receptors derive from a person between 18 and 59 years old who received the Ad26.COV2.S COVID-19 vaccine or a placebo.

The chain links TRBV7-9 to TRBJ2-7; D is possibly TRBD1 or TRBD2 (5 bases each). The CDR3 runs to 14 residues. With 4 bases removed from V and 3 bases from J, the gap between germline ends came to 13 bases. Germline lookup yields CDR1 SEHNR and CDR2 FQNEAQ (reference sequence). The CDR3 coding sequence is TGTGCCAGCAGCTCCCTCGGGGCGGGCTACGAGCAGTACTTC. Its protein is CASSSLGAGYEQYF.

The V and J genes are TRBV5-8 and TRBJ2-3; tentative D call: TRBD1 (5 bases). Germline-derived CDR1 and CDR2 are SGHTS and YDEGEE. Trimming took off 0 bases at V and 3 bases at J, with 11 bases between the two ends. There are 15 residues in the CDR3. The DNA of the CDR3 is TGTGCCAGCAGCTTGGGGCAGGGTGGAACAGATACGCAGTATTTT. It translates to CASSLGQGGTDTQYF.